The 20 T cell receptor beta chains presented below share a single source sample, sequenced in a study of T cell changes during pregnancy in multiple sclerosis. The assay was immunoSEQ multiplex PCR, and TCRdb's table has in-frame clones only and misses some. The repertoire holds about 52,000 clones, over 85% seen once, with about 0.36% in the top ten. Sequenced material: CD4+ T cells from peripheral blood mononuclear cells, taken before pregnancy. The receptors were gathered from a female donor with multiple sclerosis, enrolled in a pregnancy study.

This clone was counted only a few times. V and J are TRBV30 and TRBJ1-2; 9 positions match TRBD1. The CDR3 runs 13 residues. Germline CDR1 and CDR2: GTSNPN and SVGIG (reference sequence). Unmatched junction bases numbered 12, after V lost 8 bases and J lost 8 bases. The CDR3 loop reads CAGRLQGAVGYTF. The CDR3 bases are TGTGCCGGAAGACTACAGGGGGCTGTGGGCTACACCTTC.

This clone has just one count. The CDR3 DNA follows: TGTGCCAGCAGTACCCGACACCAGCCCCAGCATTTT. Amino acid sequence: CASSTRHQPQHF. V is TRBV25-1 and J is TRBJ1-5; D unresolved. Trimming shortened V by 5 bases and J by 7 bases, and 9 bases separated the two germline ends. This CDR3 has 12 residues. Germline V CDR1 and CDR2: MGHDK, SYGVNS.

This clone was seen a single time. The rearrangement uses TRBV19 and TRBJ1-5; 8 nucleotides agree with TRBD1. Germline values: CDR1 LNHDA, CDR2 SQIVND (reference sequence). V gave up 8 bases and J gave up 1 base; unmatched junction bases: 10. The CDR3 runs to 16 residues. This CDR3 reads CASQEQGVASNQPQHF. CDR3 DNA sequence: TGTGCCAGTCAAGAACAGGGGGTTGCAAGCAATCAGCCCCAGCATTTT.

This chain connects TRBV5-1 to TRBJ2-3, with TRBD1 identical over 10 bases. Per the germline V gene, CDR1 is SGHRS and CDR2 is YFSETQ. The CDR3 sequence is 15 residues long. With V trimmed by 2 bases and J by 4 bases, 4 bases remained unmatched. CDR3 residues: CASSLAGTGADTQYF. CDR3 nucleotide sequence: TGCGCCAGCAGCTTAGCCGGGACAGGGGCAGATACGCAGTATTTT. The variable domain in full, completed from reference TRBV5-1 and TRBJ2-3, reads KAGVTQTPRYLIKTRGQQVTLSCSPISGHRSVSWYQQTPGQGLQFLFEYFSETQRNKGNFPGRFSGRQFSNSRSEMNVSTLELGDSALYLCASSLAGTGADTQYFGPGTRLTVL.

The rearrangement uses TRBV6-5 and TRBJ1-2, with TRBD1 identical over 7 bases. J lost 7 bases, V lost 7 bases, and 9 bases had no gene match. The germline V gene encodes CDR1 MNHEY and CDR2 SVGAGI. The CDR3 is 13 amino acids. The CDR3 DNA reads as TGTGCCAGCAAATTACAGGGGCGAGGTGGCTACACCTTC. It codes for CASKLQGRGGYTF.

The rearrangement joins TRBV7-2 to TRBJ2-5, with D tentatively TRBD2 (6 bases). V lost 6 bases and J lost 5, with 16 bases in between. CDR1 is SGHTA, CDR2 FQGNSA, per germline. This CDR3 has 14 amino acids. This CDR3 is CASSKIGRRETQYF. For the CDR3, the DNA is TGTGCCAGCAGTAAGATAGGGAGGCGGGAGACCCAGTACTTC.

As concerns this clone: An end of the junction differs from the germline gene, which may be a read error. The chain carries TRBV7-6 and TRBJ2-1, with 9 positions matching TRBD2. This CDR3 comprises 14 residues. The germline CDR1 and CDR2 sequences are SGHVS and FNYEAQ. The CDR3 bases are TGTGCCAGCAGCCTAGCGGGGCCTAACAATGAGCAGTTCTTC. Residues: CASSLAGPNNEQFF.

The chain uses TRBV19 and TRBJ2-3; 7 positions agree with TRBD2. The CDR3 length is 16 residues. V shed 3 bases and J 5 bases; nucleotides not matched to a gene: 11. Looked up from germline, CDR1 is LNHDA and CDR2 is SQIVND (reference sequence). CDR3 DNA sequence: TGTGCCAGTAGTATCTATGGACGGGAGGTTAGAGATACGCAGTATTTT. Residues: CASSIYGREVRDTQYF.

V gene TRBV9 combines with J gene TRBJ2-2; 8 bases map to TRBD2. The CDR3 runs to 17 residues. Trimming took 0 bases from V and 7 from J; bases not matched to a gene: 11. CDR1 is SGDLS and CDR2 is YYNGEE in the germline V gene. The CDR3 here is CASSVGGLATGIGELFF. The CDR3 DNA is TGTGCCAGCAGCGTAGGAGGACTAGCAACGGGCATCGGGGAGCTGTTTTTT. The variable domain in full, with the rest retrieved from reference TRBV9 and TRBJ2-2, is DSGVTQTPKHLITATGQRVTLRCSPRSGDLSVYWYQQSLDQGLQFLIQYYNGEERAKGNILERFSAQQFPDLHSELNLSSLELGDSALYFCASSVGGLATGIGELFFGEGSRLTVL.

This chain's CDR3 is CASIRGHRSNTEAFF. CDR3 nucleotide sequence: TGTGCCAGCATTAGGGGACACCGGTCGAACACTGAAGCTTTCTTT. The V gene is TRBV6-5, the J gene TRBJ1-1, with D perhaps TRBD1 (6 bases). Germline V gives CDR1 MNHEY, CDR2 SVGAGI. The CDR3 extends over 15 amino acids. Trimming shortened V by 7 bases and J by 1 base, and 16 bases separated the two germline ends.

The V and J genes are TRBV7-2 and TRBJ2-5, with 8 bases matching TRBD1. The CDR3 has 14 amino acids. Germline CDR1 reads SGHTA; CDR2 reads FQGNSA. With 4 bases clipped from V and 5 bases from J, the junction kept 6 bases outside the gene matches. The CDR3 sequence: CASSSRTGRETQYF. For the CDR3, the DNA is TGTGCCAGCAGCTCTCGGACAGGGAGGGAGACCCAGTACTTC.

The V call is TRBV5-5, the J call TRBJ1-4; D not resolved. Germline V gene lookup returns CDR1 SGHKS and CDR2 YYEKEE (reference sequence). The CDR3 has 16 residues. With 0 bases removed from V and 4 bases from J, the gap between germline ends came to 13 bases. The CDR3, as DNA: TGTGCCAGCAGCTTGGAGCGGGGTTCGGGTAATGAAAAACTGTTTTTT. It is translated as CASSLERGSGNEKLFF.

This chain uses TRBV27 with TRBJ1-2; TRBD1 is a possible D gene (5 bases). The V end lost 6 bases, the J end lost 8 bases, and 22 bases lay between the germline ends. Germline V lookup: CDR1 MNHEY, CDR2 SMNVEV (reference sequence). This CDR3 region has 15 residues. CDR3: CASSPAGVRERGYTF. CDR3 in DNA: TGTGCCAGCAGCCCGGCGGGGGTCCGTGAGAGGGGCTACACCTTC.

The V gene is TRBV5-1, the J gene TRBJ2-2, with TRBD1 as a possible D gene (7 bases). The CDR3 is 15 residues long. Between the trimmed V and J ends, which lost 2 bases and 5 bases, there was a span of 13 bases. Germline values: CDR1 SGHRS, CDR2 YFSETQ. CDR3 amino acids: CASSFGAGGTGELFF. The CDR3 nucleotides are TGCGCCAGCAGCTTCGGGGCAGGGGGGACCGGGGAGCTGTTTTTT.

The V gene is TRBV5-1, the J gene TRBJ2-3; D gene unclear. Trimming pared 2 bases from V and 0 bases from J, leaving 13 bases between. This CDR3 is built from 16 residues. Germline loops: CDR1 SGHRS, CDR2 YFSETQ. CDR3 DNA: TGCGCCAGCAGCTTCCCTTTACTTTCTAGCACAGATACGCAGTATTTT. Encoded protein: CASSFPLLSSTDTQYF.

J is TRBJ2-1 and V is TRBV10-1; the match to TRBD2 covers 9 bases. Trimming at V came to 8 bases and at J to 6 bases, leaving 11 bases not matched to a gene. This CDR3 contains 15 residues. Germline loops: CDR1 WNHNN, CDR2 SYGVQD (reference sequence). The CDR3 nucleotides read TGCGCCAGCGACGGCGGGAGGGAGATCGGCAATGAGCAGTTCTTC. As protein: CASDGGREIGNEQFF.

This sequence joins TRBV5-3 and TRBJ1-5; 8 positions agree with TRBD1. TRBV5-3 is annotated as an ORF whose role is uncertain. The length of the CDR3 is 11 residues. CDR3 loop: CVRDRHEPQHF. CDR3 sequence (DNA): TGTGTCCGGGACAGGCATGAGCCCCAGCATTTT.

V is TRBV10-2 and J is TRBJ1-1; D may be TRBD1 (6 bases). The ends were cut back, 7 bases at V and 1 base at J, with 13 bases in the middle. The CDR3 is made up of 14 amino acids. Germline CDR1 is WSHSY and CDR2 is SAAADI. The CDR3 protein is CASTPGQWNTEAFF. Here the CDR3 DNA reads TGCGCCAGCACCCCAGGACAGTGGAACACTGAAGCTTTCTTT.

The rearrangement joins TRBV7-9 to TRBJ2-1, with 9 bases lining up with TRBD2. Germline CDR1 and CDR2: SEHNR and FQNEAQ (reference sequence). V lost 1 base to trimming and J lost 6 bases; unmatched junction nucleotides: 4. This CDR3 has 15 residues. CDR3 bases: TGTGCCAGCAGCTTAGAACTAGCGGGCCCCAATGAGCAGTTCTTC. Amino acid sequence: CASSLELAGPNEQFF. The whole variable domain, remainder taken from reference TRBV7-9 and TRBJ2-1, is DTGVSQNPRHKITKRGQNVTFRCDPISEHNRLYWYRQTLGQGPEFLTYFQNEAQLEKSRLLSDRFSAERPKGSFSTLEIQRTEQGDSAMYLCASSLELAGPNEQFFGPGTRLTVL.

Written as DNA, the CDR3 is TGTGCCAGCAGCTTCTGGACAGGGGACAATGAGCAGTTCTTC. Its translation: CASSFWTGDNEQFF. This chain links TRBV13 with TRBJ2-1, with 9 bases that match TRBD1. Germline values: CDR1 PRHDT, CDR2 FYEKMQ (reference sequence). The junction had 2 bases not matched to a gene; V was cut back by 3 bases and J by 5 bases. The CDR3 extends over 14 amino acids. The whole variable domain, remainder taken from reference TRBV13 and TRBJ2-1, is AAGVIQSPRHLIKEKRETATLKCYPIPRHDTVYWYQQGPGQDPQFLISFYEKMQSDKGSIPDRFSAQQFSDYHSELNMSSLELGDSALYFCASSFWTGDNEQFFGPGTRLTVL.